Below, 20 T cell receptor beta chains from the same sample are listed, as sequenced in a study of T cell changes during pregnancy in multiple sclerosis. Libraries were prepared by immunoSEQ multiplex PCR; TCRdb keeps only in-frame clonotypes and omits some of them. The sample comprises 65,000 to 80,000 clones, about nine tenths of which are singletons, and roughly 1.5% rests with the top ten. Sequencing used peripheral blood, obtained in the third trimester of pregnancy. These receptors were taken from a female donor with multiple sclerosis, enrolled in a pregnancy study.

The rearrangement links TRBV10-3 to TRBJ2-7; tentative D call: TRBD1 (7 bases). The germline CDR1 and CDR2 sequences are ENHRY and SYGVKD. The CDR3 is 15 residues long. The V end was cut by 6 bases, the J end by 2 bases, with 17 bases between. The CDR3 reads CAIRAGTERAYEQYF. CDR3 coding DNA: TGTGCCATCAGGGCCGGGACAGAGCGGGCCTACGAGCAGTACTTC.

The rearrangement joins TRBV4-3 to TRBJ2-7; 11 bases agree with TRBD2. V was pared by 0 bases and J by 3 bases, with 16 bases of the junction left unmatched. Germline CDR1 is LGHNA and CDR2 is YSLEER. The CDR3 consists of 20 residues. The CDR3 region is CASSQDRGGLADLPGYEQYF. The CDR3, as DNA: TGCGCCAGCAGCCAAGATCGAGGGGGACTAGCGGATCTTCCGGGCTACGAGCAGTACTTC.

V usage is TRBV7-8 and J usage is TRBJ1-2; 8 bases match TRBD1. Germline V CDR1 and CDR2: SGHVS, FQNEAQ. The CDR3 length is 13 residues. V trimming: 1 base; J trimming: 6 bases; junction bases outside the gene matches: 1. In DNA, the CDR3 is TGTGCCAGCAGCTTAGGACAGGGGAATGGCTACACCTTC. Amino acids: CASSLGQGNGYTF.

J is TRBJ2-2 and V is TRBV4-3; 8 bases agree with TRBD2. The CDR3 has 15 amino acids. The trim removed 1 base at V and 7 bases at J, leaving 5 bases unmatched. The germline gives CDR1 LGHNA, CDR2 YSLEER. CDR3 in DNA: TGCGCCAGCAGCCAAGCCCGACTAGCGTTCGGGGAGCTGTTTTTT. Translating gives CASSQARLAFGELFF.

V gene TRBV19 combines with J gene TRBJ1-5; TRBD1 matches at 8 bases. Trimming removed 8 bases from V and 1 base from J; junction bases left unmatched: 7. CDR1 and CDR2 from the germline V gene are LNHDA and SQIVND (reference sequence). The CDR3 is 15 amino acids. The CDR3 reads CASAPDRVSNQPQHF. The CDR3 region has the DNA TGTGCCAGTGCCCCGGACAGGGTGAGCAATCAGCCCCAGCATTTT.

V and J are TRBV19 and TRBJ1-2; TRBD1 is a possible D gene (5 bases). This CDR3 is 14 amino acids long. Trimming pared 3 bases from V and 3 bases from J, leaving 11 bases between. Germline loops: CDR1 LNHDA, CDR2 SQIVND (reference sequence). The CDR3 region is CASSIQGIHYGYTF. The CDR3 DNA reads TGTGCCAGTAGTATCCAGGGAATTCACTATGGCTACACCTTC.

The chain has TRBV6-4 and TRBJ2-3; possible D gene TRBD2, 6 bases. This CDR3 comprises 15 residues. From germline, CDR1 is MRHNA and CDR2 SNTAGT. V shed 6 bases and J shed 4 bases, with 17 bases lying between them. DNA of the CDR3: TGTGCCAGCAGCGCCCAGGGAGGAGATGCAGATACGCAGTATTTT. Translated, it gives CASSAQGGDADTQYF.

This clone was observed a single time. The chain carries TRBV5-1 and TRBJ2-3, with a weak D call TRBD1 (5 bases). V was clipped by 5 bases and J by 5 bases, with 12 bases between them. Germline CDR1 is SGHRS and CDR2 is YFSETQ. This CDR3 has 13 amino acids. The CDR3 region has the DNA TGCGCCAGCAGGTTTGGCCAGGGAGATACGCAGTATTTT. This encodes CASRFGQGDTQYF. Full variable domain (rest looked up from reference TRBV5-1 and TRBJ2-3): KAGVTQTPRYLIKTRGQQVTLSCSPISGHRSVSWYQQTPGQGLQFLFEYFSETQRNKGNFPGRFSGRQFSNSRSEMNVSTLELGDSALYLCASRFGQGDTQYFGPGTRLTVL.

V is TRBV6-1 and J is TRBJ1-5; D call uncertain. The germline gives CDR1 MNHNS, CDR2 SASEGT. The ends were cut back, 3 bases at V and 3 bases at J, with 12 bases in the middle. CDR3 length: 15 residues. DNA for the CDR3: TGTGCCAGCAGTGACTTGTGGCGGAACAATCAGCCCCAGCATTTT. This encodes CASSDLWRNNQPQHF.

The rearrangement joins TRBV5-4 to TRBJ2-3; D may be TRBD1 (5 bases). The CDR3 sequence is 13 residues long. Trimming cost V 2 bases and J 7 bases, with 11 bases left between them. Looked up from germline, CDR1 is SGHNT and CDR2 is YYREEE (reference sequence). The CDR3 here is CASSLGESNTQYF. Written as DNA, the CDR3 is TGTGCCAGCAGCTTAGGGGAATCAAATACGCAGTATTTT.

The chain couples TRBV7-8 to TRBJ2-7; no clear D gene. Trimming shortened V by 0 bases and J by 1 base, and 4 bases separated the two germline ends. CDR3 size: 13 residues. Germline CDR1 reads SGHVS; CDR2 reads FQNEAQ. Written as DNA, the CDR3 is TGTGCCAGCAGCTTAGCCTTATCCTACGAGCAGTACTTC. Translation: CASSLALSYEQYF. The full variable domain, with the rest looked up from reference TRBV7-8 and TRBJ2-7, is GAGVSQSPRYKVAKRGQDVALRCDPISGHVSLFWYQQALGQGPEFLTYFQNEAQLDKSGLPSDRFFAERPEGSVSTLKIQRTQQEDSAVYLCASSLALSYEQYFGPGTRLTVT.

CDR3 region: CASSRERQGRGQYF. The CDR3 DNA sequence: TGTGCCAGCAGCAGAGAACGACAGGGACGGGGGCAGTACTTC. The chain couples TRBV7-9 to TRBJ2-7; 7 bases match TRBD1. The CDR3 consists of 14 residues. The junction had 13 bases not matched to a gene; V was cut back by 5 bases and J by 9 bases. CDR1 SEHNR and CDR2 FQNEAQ come from the germline V gene (reference sequence).

CDR3 sequence: CASSSRQGIEQYF. As DNA, the CDR3 is TGTGCCAGCAGCTCCCGACAGGGTATCGAGCAGTACTTC. V usage is TRBV7-2 and J usage is TRBJ2-7; 7 bases align to TRBD1. Germline trimming cut 4 bases from V and 6 bases from J; bases unmatched to any gene: 6. Germline V gene sequence: CDR1 SGHTA, CDR2 FQGNSA. CDR3 size: 13 residues. The complete variable domain, with remaining parts taken from reference TRBV7-2 and TRBJ2-7, reads GAGVSQSPSNKVTEKGKDVELRCDPISGHTALYWYRQSLGQGLEFLIYFQGNSAPDKSGLPSDRFSAERTGGSVSTLTIQRTQQEDSAVYLCASSSRQGIEQYFGPGTRLTVT.

This chain joins TRBV5-6 and TRBJ2-7, with D possibly matching TRBD2 (6 bases). The CDR3 has 14 residues. V was pared by 3 bases and J by 6 bases, with 16 bases between. Germline V gene lookup returns CDR1 SGHDT and CDR2 YYEEEE. The CDR3: CASSSGLPPFEQYF. CDR3 DNA sequence: TGTGCCAGCAGCTCGGGACTTCCCCCCTTCGAGCAGTACTTC.

The gene calls are TRBV27 and TRBJ2-4; 7 positions match TRBD2. The length of the CDR3 is 15 residues. CDR1 and CDR2 from the germline V gene are MNHEY and SMNVEV (reference sequence). J was trimmed by 4 bases and V by 7 bases; bases with no gene match: 10. As DNA, the CDR3 is TGTGCCAGCACCCTAACCGGGACTACTAAAAACATTCAGTACTTC. Residues: CASTLTGTTKNIQYF.

This chain joins TRBV5-1 and TRBJ2-7, with 10 bases lining up with TRBD2. Germline CDR1 SGHRS, CDR2 YFSETQ. Trimming took 3 bases from V and 7 from J; bases not matched to a gene: 4. The CDR3 is 13 residues long. In nucleotides, the CDR3 is TGCGCCAGCAGCTCGATAGCGGGAGGTGAGCAGTACTTC. This sequence encodes CASSSIAGGEQYF.

V gene TRBV7-2 combines with J gene TRBJ1-2; no firm D call. The V end was cut by 1 base, the J end by 8 bases, with 14 bases between. Per germline, CDR1 SGHTA and CDR2 FQGNSA. The CDR3 extends over 14 amino acids. The CDR3 DNA sequence: TGTGCCAGCAGCTTAGAGCCCGGGGTTGGGGGCTACACCTTC. It is translated as CASSLEPGVGGYTF.

This rearrangement joins TRBV11-2 to TRBJ2-7, with 7 bases identical to TRBD2. Germline CDR1 reads SGHAT; CDR2 reads FQNNGV. The ends lost 1 base at V and 3 bases at J; junction bases unmatched: 9. The CDR3 extends over 16 amino acids. In nucleotides, the CDR3 is TGTGCCAGCAGCTTAGCCGCCTCAGCGGGGCTCTACGAGCAGTACTTC. Its protein is CASSLAASAGLYEQYF.

This clone was counted between two and nine times. The chain joins TRBV5-4 to TRBJ1-4, with 7 bases identical to TRBD1. The germline V gene has CDR1 SGHNT and CDR2 YYREEE (reference sequence). This CDR3 comprises 15 residues. With V trimmed by 4 bases and J by 5 bases, 8 bases remained unmatched. As DNA, the CDR3 is TGTGCCAGCAGCCCCGGGGGCAGGGGGAATGAAAAACTGTTTTTT. As protein: CASSPGGRGNEKLFF. The full variable domain, its missing parts supplied by reference TRBV5-4 and TRBJ1-4, is ETGVTQSPTHLIKTRGQQVTLRCSSQSGHNTVSWYQQALGQGPQFIFQYYREEENGRGNFPPRFSGLQFPNYSSELNVNALELDDSALYLCASSPGGRGNEKLFFGSGTQLSVL.

The rearrangement links TRBV19 to TRBJ1-3; no clear D gene. V shed 2 bases and J shed 0 bases, with 17 bases lying between them. This CDR3 is built from 18 residues. Per the germline V gene, CDR1 is LNHDA and CDR2 is SQIVND (reference sequence). As DNA, the CDR3 is TGTGCCAGTAGTATAAACCCAGGCGAATCGAACTCTGGAAACACCATATATTTT. Its protein product is CASSINPGESNSGNTIYF.